The next 26 T cell receptor beta chains were all read from a single sample in a study of CD8+CD57+ T cells in acquired aplastic anemia. Investigators profiled TCR beta VDJ and CDR3 from genomic DNA template. A single record per CDR3 protein comes from TCRdb applying MiXCR to the reads. Altogether over 200,000 distinct CDR3 sequences are present, around 60% being singletons, with the ten largest covering approximately 30%. Sequenced: sorted CD4+, CD8+, or CD8+CD57+ T cells (not recorded which) from PBMCs. Receptor source: a human donor in good health.

This clonotype occurred many times. The chain employs TRBV7-9 and TRBJ2-1; D call uncertain. Germline V gene lookup returns CDR1 SEHNR and CDR2 FQNEAQ (reference sequence). This CDR3 comprises 15 residues. Trimming removed 3 bases at V and 6 bases at J, with 15 bases between. CDR3 sequence: CASSFGQFLSNEQFF. CDR3 DNA: TGTGCCAGCAGCTTCGGGCAGTTTTTGTCCAATGAGCAGTTCTTC. Looking up the rest from reference TRBV7-9 and TRBJ2-1 gives the full variable domain: DTGVSQNPRHKITKRGQNVTFRCDPISEHNRLYWYRQTLGQGPEFLTYFQNEAQLEKSRLLSDRFSAERPKGSFSTLEIQRTEQGDSAMYLCASSFGQFLSNEQFFGPGTRLTVL.

The chain employs TRBV12-3 or TRBV12-4 and TRBJ2-7; perhaps D is TRBD1 or TRBD2 (5 bases each). V lost 6 bases and J lost 4, with 19 bases in between. The CDR3 spans 15 residues. Written as DNA, the CDR3 is TGTGCCAGCAGCCAAGTCCGGGACGTTAGTTACGAGCAGTACTTC. Encoded protein: CASSQVRDVSYEQYF.

Concerning this clonotype itself: The junction departs from germline at one end; a sequencing error may be responsible. The rearrangement uses TRBV12-3 or TRBV12-4 and TRBJ2-6; D is possibly TRBD2 (6 bases). CDR3 size: 15 residues. CDR3 sequence reads: CASTRGDSGTNVLTF. The CDR3 DNA sequence: TGTGCCAGCACACGAGGGGACTCTGGGACCAACGTCCTGACTTTC.

Many counts were recorded for this clonotype. The chain carries TRBV9 and TRBJ2-3, with TRBD2 as a possible D gene (5 bases). CDR3 size: 15 residues. V gave up 4 bases and J gave up 5 bases, with 17 bases separating them. Germline lookup yields CDR1 SGDLS and CDR2 YYNGEE. The CDR3, as DNA: TGTGCCAGCAGCCCCGGTCCGGGGATGGGAGATACGCAGTATTTT. Its protein is CASSPGPGMGDTQYF.

The table lists this clonotype with many counts. In DNA form, the CDR3 reads TGCGCCAGCAGCTTGTGGCCCGCGGGGGGGCCGAGGAATGAGCAGTTCTTC. This sequence encodes CASSLWPAGGPRNEQFF. This rearrangement joins TRBV5-1 to TRBJ2-1; 9 bases line up with TRBD2. Germline trimming cut 1 base from V and 7 bases from J; bases unmatched to any gene: 12. The CDR3 consists of 17 residues. Germline CDR1 and CDR2: SGHRS and YFSETQ.

This clonotype was detected ten times or more. This chain joins TRBV20-1 and TRBJ2-3; D might be TRBD2 (6 bases). V gave up 1 base and J gave up 6 bases, with 17 bases separating them. Germline CDR1 reads DFQATT; CDR2 reads SNEGSKA (reference sequence). The CDR3 totals 15 residues. The DNA for the CDR3 is TGCAGTGCTAGAGGACCAGAGCGGGTGTTGGATACGCAGTATTTT. Amino acid sequence: CSARGPERVLDTQYF.

The chain carries TRBV2 and TRBJ1-5, with a possible D match to TRBD1 (5 bases). Trimming took 8 bases from V and 6 from J, leaving 17 bases between them. Germline V gene data show CDR1 as SNHLY and CDR2 as FYNNEI. The CDR3 sequence is 14 residues long. The CDR3 is CASSGQGVRQPQHF. CDR3 coding DNA: TGTGCCAGCTCAGGGCAGGGCGTCCGTCAGCCCCAGCATTTT.

In DNA, the CDR3 is TGTGCCAGTAGGGAAGCCGGGGCCAACCAAGAGACCCAGTACTTC. This encodes CASREAGANQETQYF. The chain couples TRBV19 to TRBJ2-5, with D perhaps given as TRBD1 or TRBD2 (5 bases each). The germline V and J ends were trimmed by 6 bases and 0 bases, with 14 bases remaining between them. This CDR3 comprises 15 residues. The germline V gene has CDR1 LNHDA and CDR2 SQIVND (reference sequence).

The V and J genes are TRBV9 and TRBJ2-7, with D perhaps matching TRBD1 (6 bases). V gave up 3 bases and J gave up 4 bases, with 20 bases separating them. CDR3 size: 16 residues. Germline V gives CDR1 SGDLS, CDR2 YYNGEE. CDR3 sequence: CASSGGPGDGLYEQYF. CDR3 nucleotides: TGTGCCAGCAGCGGGGGCCCAGGGGACGGCCTATACGAGCAGTACTTC.

This clonotype was recorded many times. The rearrangement joins TRBV28 to TRBJ2-7; the D gene is possibly TRBD2 (6 bases). The germline gives CDR1 MDHEN, CDR2 SYDVKM. The CDR3 runs 15 residues. The V gene lost 5 bases and the J gene lost 3 bases, with 17 bases spanning the gap. CDR3 sequence reads: CASSTQLEDYYEQYF. CDR3 DNA: TGTGCCAGCAGTACACAGCTGGAGGACTACTACGAGCAGTACTTC.

At least ten counts were recorded for this clonotype. The chain combines TRBV19 with TRBJ1-1, with unresolved D. The CDR3 is 14 residues long. V was clipped by 3 bases and J by 4 bases, with 12 bases between them. Germline V gene sequence: CDR1 LNHDA, CDR2 SQIVND (reference sequence). In DNA form, the CDR3 reads TGTGCCAGTAGTATGTCCGGAGCCGGCACTGAAGCTTTCTTT. This sequence encodes CASSMSGAGTEAFF.

Many counts were recorded for this clonotype. The J gene is TRBJ2-2, the V gene TRBV9, with 12 nucleotides matching TRBD1. The CDR3 runs 16 residues. The germline V gene has CDR1 SGDLS and CDR2 YYNGEE. The J segment lost 3 bases and the V segment lost 3 bases, leaving 3 bases of the junction unmatched. The CDR3 reads CASSAGTGGYTGELFF. DNA of the CDR3: TGTGCCAGCAGCGCCGGGACAGGGGGCTACACCGGGGAGCTGTTTTTT.

This clonotype was seen ten or more times. The V and J genes are TRBV7-9 and TRBJ1-1, with D hard to call. CDR1 and CDR2 (germline): SEHNR, FQNEAQ (reference sequence). With 5 bases removed from V and 0 bases from J, the gap between germline ends came to 13 bases. CDR3 length: 15 amino acids. The CDR3 reads CASSPSTGMNTEAFF. In nucleotides, the CDR3 is TGTGCCAGCAGCCCCAGTACGGGGATGAACACTGAAGCTTTCTTT.

The J gene is TRBJ2-7, the V gene TRBV14; TRBD1 matches at 8 bases. Germline CDR1 is SGHDN and CDR2 is FVKESK. CDR3 size: 16 residues. The J segment lost 3 bases and the V segment lost 4 bases, leaving 11 bases of the junction unmatched. CDR3 amino acids: CASSLYSRQGSYEQYF. CDR3 sequence (DNA): TGTGCCAGCAGCCTCTACTCACGACAGGGGAGCTACGAGCAGTACTTC.

The rearrangement joins TRBV19 to TRBJ1-3; TRBD1 matches 7 bases. CDR1 and CDR2 from the germline V gene are LNHDA and SQIVND (reference sequence). V gave up 5 bases and J gave up 0 bases; unmatched junction bases: 7. The CDR3 length is 16 residues. The CDR3 sequence is CASSEGQPYSGNTIYF. The CDR3 DNA is TGTGCCAGTAGTGAGGGACAGCCATACTCTGGAAACACCATATATTTT.

This clonotype showed up just once. This chain links TRBV2 with TRBJ2-6, with 9 bases that match TRBD2. CDR3 length equals 16 residues. Looked up from germline, CDR1 is SNHLY and CDR2 is FYNNEI. V shed 7 bases, J shed 0 bases, and the junction held 4 bases outside the gene matches. The CDR3 nucleotides read TGTGCCAGCACGGGACTAGCCCTCTCTGGGGCCAACGTCCTGACTTTC. The encoded protein is CASTGLALSGANVLTF.

This clonotype was observed at least ten times. The chain combines TRBV6-4 with TRBJ2-1; a weak D match, TRBD2 (6 bases). Germline CDR1 reads MRHNA; CDR2 reads SNTAGT. V lost 5 bases and J lost 6, with 11 bases in between. The CDR3 runs 13 residues. The DNA of the CDR3 is TGTGCCAGCAGTCCTAGCGACAGCAATGAGCAGTTCTTC. Its translation: CASSPSDSNEQFF.

The chain couples TRBV2 to TRBJ2-7, with D maybe TRBD1 (6 bases). Germline lookup yields CDR1 SNHLY and CDR2 FYNNEI. This CDR3 spans 13 amino acids. V was pared by 3 bases and J by 4 bases, with 10 bases between. The CDR3 bases are TGTGCCAGCAGTGACCAAACAGGGTACGAGCAGTACTTC. Translating it yields CASSDQTGYEQYF.

V is TRBV9 and J is TRBJ2-3; 7 positions agree with TRBD2. The length of the CDR3 is 16 residues. From germline, CDR1 is SGDLS and CDR2 YYNGEE. The trim removed 6 bases at V and 0 bases at J, leaving 10 bases unmatched. CDR3 sequence: CASNQGGDYSTDTQYF. The DNA for the CDR3 is TGTGCCAGCAACCAAGGAGGGGACTACAGCACAGATACGCAGTATTTT.

This clonotype was detected ten times or more. The genes are TRBV9 and TRBJ2-1, with D uncertain. The CDR3 is 11 amino acids. With 3 bases removed from V and 14 bases from J, the gap between germline ends came to 12 bases. CDR1 is SGDLS, CDR2 YYNGEE, per germline. In DNA form, the CDR3 reads TGTGCCAGCAGCGGTAGTGGGGTTAAGTTCTTC. It codes for CASSGSGVKFF.

The chain is built from TRBV7-9 and TRBJ2-2; either TRBD1 or TRBD2 may supply D (6 bases each). From germline, CDR1 is SEHNR and CDR2 FQNEAQ (reference sequence). V dropped 6 bases and J dropped 5 bases, with 13 bases sitting between them. This CDR3 is built from 14 residues. CDR3 nucleotide sequence: TGTGCCAGCAGGTCCAGGGGAGGAACCGGGGAGCTGTTTTTT. Encoded protein: CASRSRGGTGELFF.

This chain uses TRBV6-1 with TRBJ2-7; TRBD1 agrees at 7 bases. This CDR3 spans 13 amino acids. Germline CDR1 is MNHNS and CDR2 is SASEGT. V dropped 7 bases and J dropped 4; count of bases not matched to a gene: 7. The CDR3 sequence: CASTWGQRYEQYF. DNA of the CDR3: TGTGCCAGCACTTGGGGACAGCGTTACGAGCAGTACTTC.

The rearrangement links TRBV19 to TRBJ2-7; the D is unclear. Germline V gene lookup returns CDR1 LNHDA and CDR2 SQIVND (reference sequence). Trimming took 8 bases from V and 6 from J, leaving 20 bases between them. This CDR3 has 14 residues. CDR3 sequence: CASFTAPGSGEQYF. CDR3 nucleotides: TGTGCCAGTTTCACGGCTCCCGGATCCGGCGAGCAGTACTTC. Supplemented by reference TRBV19 and TRBJ2-7, the full variable domain reads DGGITQSPKYLFRKEGQNVTLSCEQNLNHDAMYWYRQDPGQGLRLIYYSQIVNDFQKGDIAEGYSVSREKKESFPLTVTSAQKNPTAFYLCASFTAPGSGEQYFGPGTRLTVT.

CDR3 protein: CASSSREDQYF. The CDR3 DNA is TGTGCCAGCAGCTCCCGAGAAGACCAGTACTTC. The chain recombines TRBV7-6 with TRBJ2-5; no definite D call. Germline lookup yields CDR1 SGHVS and CDR2 FNYEAQ. This CDR3 contains 11 residues. Trimming left V 4 bases short and J 10 bases short, with 10 bases between.

There are many counts of this clonotype. The V and J genes are TRBV15 and TRBJ2-7; 11 bases are shared with TRBD1. This CDR3 has 13 residues. The V gene end was trimmed by 6 bases and the J gene end by 3 bases; junction bases not matched to a gene: 1. Germline-derived CDR1 and CDR2 are LNHNV and YYDKDF (reference sequence). The CDR3 spells CATRGTGGYEQYF. The DNA of the CDR3 is TGTGCCACCAGAGGGACAGGGGGCTACGAGCAGTACTTC.

V and J are TRBV7-3 and TRBJ2-5; 9 bases line up with TRBD1. The J segment lost 5 bases and the V segment lost 5 bases, leaving 12 bases of the junction unmatched. The CDR3 covers 16 residues. CDR1 SGHTA and CDR2 FQGTGA come from the germline V gene. CDR3 sequence (DNA): TGTGCCAGCAGCCCCGGGACAGGGATGGGCTGGGAGACCCAGTACTTC. Amino acid sequence: CASSPGTGMGWETQYF.